Below, one T cell receptor beta chain is given with its context. The antigen is undetermined. The data stem from a study of cytomegalovirus exposure and HLA in healthy donors. The primer mix had 60 Vbeta and 13 Jbeta primers. Some clones are missing from TCRdb's copy, which holds only in-frame ones; the method was immunoSEQ multiplex PCR. Of some 160,000 clones detected, around 81% appear once; the ten largest clones hold 5.7%. Study conclusions and caveats: As immune exposure information, only CMV serostatus was available. Associated with HLA alleles at 0.05 false discovery rate in a later analysis were about 17,000 TCR beta sequences.

The CDR3 loop spans 16 amino acids. Germline assignment: CDR1 SEHNR and CDR2 FQNEAQ (reference sequence). V lost 5 bases and J 2 bases, leaving 18 bases between the germline ends. This chain uses TRBV7-9 with TRBJ1-2; D is perhaps TRBD1 (6 bases). Sequences were obtained from PBMCs. This receptor was obtained from a man in his forties in good health and CMV-seronegative. CDR3 nucleotides: TGTGCCAGCAGCCCCGGGGGCGGGGGGAGAAACTATGGCTACACCTTC. Translated, it gives CASSPGGGGRNYGYTF.